The 26 T cell receptor beta chains in this list originate from one sample, sequenced in a study of PD-1 blockade in classical Hodgkin lymphoma (dated by TCRdb to about 2020). The receptor library was made with the immunoSEQ multiplex PCR assay. Not all clones reach the TCRdb copy of this immuneACCESS table, which keeps in-frame sequences only. Checked studies attribute under half of the gap to unresolved V genes and leave the rest unexplained. The sample table lists fewer than 75,000 clones, about 88% of them with a count of one. The ten largest clones add up to around 5.4% of the sample. This specimen's time point label, per the study, means: cycle 2 day 1 (C2D1) of nivolumab. Every trial patient had relapsed following autologous stem cell transplantation, and prior brentuximab vedotin exposure was what differed among cohorts A, B and C. Specimen: peripheral blood mononuclear cells (PBMCs), collected before the second cycle of nivolumab. These receptors came from a human donor with classical Hodgkin lymphoma.

The chain is built from TRBV6-5 and TRBJ1-1, with 7 nucleotides matching TRBD1. Germline-derived CDR1 and CDR2 are MNHEY and SVGAGI. Trimming took 6 bases from V and 4 from J; bases not matched to a gene: 8. This CDR3 comprises 14 residues. CDR3 sequence: CASSLTGRITEAFF. The CDR3 nucleotides read TGTGCCAGCAGCTTGACAGGGAGGATCACTGAAGCTTTCTTT.

The V call is TRBV6-6, the J call TRBJ1-1; D may be TRBD1 (6 bases). CDR3 length equals 14 residues. Germline V gives CDR1 MNHNY, CDR2 SVGAGI (reference sequence). Trimming stripped 5 bases from V and 7 bases from J, with 17 bases between. The CDR3 protein is CASSPYRAGSEAFF. The CDR3 DNA reads as TGTGCCAGCAGTCCTTACAGGGCAGGTAGTGAAGCTTTCTTT.

The chain recombines TRBV28 with TRBJ2-3, with 7 bases lining up with TRBD2. The CDR3 is 16 residues long. Trimming cost V 6 bases and J 1 base; bases outside gene matches: 10. Per the germline V gene, CDR1 is MDHEN and CDR2 is SYDVKM. CDR3: CASSPAGRMGTDTQYF. The CDR3 DNA follows: TGTGCCAGCAGCCCAGCGGGGCGTATGGGCACAGATACGCAGTATTTT.

This clone was observed a single time. This chain links TRBV7-8 with TRBJ1-2; D may be TRBD1 (5 bases). Germline V lookup: CDR1 SGHVS, CDR2 FQNEAQ. CDR3 length: 14 residues. V gave up 5 bases and J gave up 6 bases, with 16 bases separating them. Here the CDR3 reads CASSPPGAGHGYTF. Written as DNA, the CDR3 is TGTGCCAGCAGCCCCCCCGGGGCAGGACATGGCTACACCTTC.

The gene calls are TRBV19 and TRBJ1-5; weak D call: TRBD1 (5 bases). The CDR3 is 16 residues long. The germline V and J ends were trimmed by 5 bases and 6 bases, with 20 bases remaining between them. Germline assignment: CDR1 LNHDA and CDR2 SQIVND (reference sequence). The CDR3 is CASSPLGGELGQPQHF. DNA of the CDR3: TGTGCCAGTAGTCCTCTGGGGGGAGAATTAGGTCAGCCCCAGCATTTT.

The CDR3 nucleotides are TGTGCCAGCAGTTCCACATCAGGGGAATCGCAGCCCCAGCATTTT. This gives the protein CASSSTSGESQPQHF. The V and J genes are TRBV27 and TRBJ1-5, with D possibly being TRBD1 (6 bases). The CDR3 covers 15 residues. V gave up 4 bases and J gave up 7 bases, with 17 bases separating them. Germline CDR1 and CDR2: MNHEY and SMNVEV (reference sequence).

This chain uses TRBV25-1 with TRBJ2-1; no clear D gene. This CDR3 region has 13 residues. The V gene lost 7 bases and the J gene lost 5 bases, with 12 bases spanning the gap. The V gene's germline CDR1 is MGHDK and CDR2 SYGVNS. Written as DNA, the CDR3 is TGTGCCAGCAAGGGTCCGGAAAACAATGAGCAGTTCTTC. It specifies CASKGPENNEQFF.

The chain has TRBV6-6 and TRBJ1-6; possible D gene TRBD1, 6 bases. The CDR3 loop spans 16 amino acids. The germline V gene encodes CDR1 MNHNY and CDR2 SVGAGI (reference sequence). V lost 7 bases to trimming and J lost 10 bases, with 23 bases between them. CDR3 loop: CASTRVTQGVGSPLHF. CDR3 coding DNA: TGTGCCAGCACACGGGTGACACAGGGCGTCGGGTCACCCCTCCACTTT.

The chain uses TRBV7-9 and TRBJ1-2; D ambiguous. The V gene's germline CDR1 is SEHNR and CDR2 FQNEAQ (reference sequence). This CDR3 is 14 amino acids long. Trimming stripped 4 bases from V and 7 bases from J, with 16 bases between. The CDR3 region has the DNA TGTGCCAGCAGCTCTTTTACAGAGGGAAGTGGCTACACCTTC. Translated, it gives CASSSFTEGSGYTF.

This clone was seen more than once but under ten times. The chain links TRBV5-4 to TRBJ2-3; the D gene is possibly TRBD2 (6 bases). The CDR3 is 18 amino acids. Trimming removed 0 bases from V and 0 bases from J, with 17 bases in between. Germline V gives CDR1 SGHNT, CDR2 YYREEE (reference sequence). The CDR3 coding sequence is TGTGCCAGCAGCTTGGTCAGGGAGGCAGCCTTAAGCACAGATACGCAGTATTTT. It yields the protein CASSLVREAALSTDTQYF.

V gene TRBV5-4 combines with J gene TRBJ2-7, with 8 bases lining up with TRBD1. The CDR3 has 16 amino acids. Germline values: CDR1 SGHNT, CDR2 YYREEE (reference sequence). Trimming at V came to 4 bases and at J to 0 bases, leaving 9 bases not matched to a gene. The DNA of the CDR3 is TGTGCCAGCAGCCCGGAACCGACAGGGGCCTCCTACGAGCAGTACTTC. Translated, it gives CASSPEPTGASYEQYF.

This chain uses TRBV5-1 with TRBJ1-1; D possibly corresponds to TRBD1 (5 bases). Germline-derived CDR1 and CDR2 are SGHRS and YFSETQ. Trimming took off 4 bases at V and 5 bases at J, with 15 bases between the two ends. CDR3 size: 14 residues. The CDR3 reads CASSITGALTEAFF. The CDR3 DNA follows: TGCGCCAGCAGCATTACCGGGGCCCTAACTGAAGCTTTCTTT.

The chain uses TRBV11-2 and TRBJ2-1; D is possibly TRBD1 or TRBD2 (5 bases each). CDR1 is SGHAT, CDR2 FQNNGV, per germline. This CDR3 has 17 residues. V lost 4 bases to trimming and J lost 3 bases, with 19 bases between them. CDR3 bases: TGTGCCAGCAGCTCCGCGAGGGGTCTCCAGGGCTACAATGAGCAGTTCTTC. It codes for CASSSARGLQGYNEQFF.

The chain has TRBV2 and TRBJ2-5, with TRBD2 matching over 15 bases. This CDR3 has 16 amino acids. Germline lookup yields CDR1 SNHLY and CDR2 FYNNEI. V shed 4 bases, J shed 5 bases, and the junction held 5 bases outside the gene matches. CDR3 region: CASSAGLAGGRETQYF. The CDR3 bases are TGTGCCAGCAGTGCCGGACTAGCGGGGGGGCGGGAGACCCAGTACTTC. The variable domain in full, with the rest retrieved from reference TRBV2 and TRBJ2-5, is EPEVTQTPSHQVTQMGQEVILRCVPISNHLYFYWYRQILGQKVEFLVSFYNNEISEKSEIFDDQFSVERPDGSNFTLKIRSTKLEDSAMYFCASSAGLAGGRETQYFGPGTRLLVL.

V gene TRBV2 combines with J gene TRBJ1-6; TRBD1 matches at 11 bases. The germline CDR1 and CDR2 sequences are SNHLY and FYNNEI. V lost 4 bases and J lost 7; bases outside the gene matches: 12. CDR3 length: 18 amino acids. The CDR3 sequence: CASSATWTGGIENSPLHF. CDR3 in DNA: TGTGCCAGCAGTGCCACCTGGACAGGGGGCATCGAGAATTCACCCCTCCACTTT. The entire variable domain, with the rest obtained from reference TRBV2 and TRBJ1-6, is as follows: EPEVTQTPSHQVTQMGQEVILRCVPISNHLYFYWYRQILGQKVEFLVSFYNNEISEKSEIFDDQFSVERPDGSNFTLKIRSTKLEDSAMYFCASSATWTGGIENSPLHFGNGTRLTVT.

The V call is TRBV6-4, the J call TRBJ2-2; TRBD2 aligns across 9 bases. Trimming took 3 bases from V and 4 from J; bases not matched to a gene: 9. CDR1 and CDR2 (germline): MRHNA, SNTAGT. The CDR3 loop spans 17 amino acids. Written as DNA, the CDR3 is TGTGCCAGCAGTGAGCAGCTAGCGGGGTCTAGCACCGGGGAGCTGTTTTTT. Amino acid sequence: CASSEQLAGSSTGELFF.

Note on this clone: The conserved final phenylalanine or tryptophan is absent from the CDR3, which likely points to a read error. The gene calls are TRBV5-1 and TRBJ1-1; D is uncertain. V was cut by 4 bases and J by 0 bases, with 16 bases left in between. The CDR3 is 16 amino acids. Germline lookup yields CDR1 SGHRS and CDR2 YFSETQ. The CDR3 DNA is TGCGCCAGCAGCAGCGGGAGGACGACTTTGAACACTGAAGCTTTCCTT. It yields the protein CASSSGRTTLNTEAFL.

The V gene is TRBV11-1, the J gene TRBJ2-5, with 14 bases identical to TRBD2. This CDR3 contains 15 residues. V shed 6 bases and J 6 bases; nucleotides not matched to a gene: 6. Germline V gene data show CDR1 as SGHAT and CDR2 as FQDESV (reference sequence). CDR3 coding DNA: TGTGCCAGCAGGGCCGGGACTAGCGGGGGAAAGACCCAGTACTTC. Protein sequence: CASRAGTSGGKTQYF.

Regarding this clone: The sample holds other DNA sequences that translate to the same CDR3. The CDR3 loop is CASSVAASGNTIYF. DNA for the CDR3: TGTGCCAGCAGCGTAGCTGCTTCTGGAAACACCATATATTTT. V usage is TRBV9 and J usage is TRBJ1-3; D is ambiguous. V shed 0 bases and J shed 1 base, with 5 bases lying between them. CDR1 is SGDLS and CDR2 is YYNGEE in the germline V gene. This CDR3 spans 14 amino acids.

The V call is TRBV5-1, the J call TRBJ2-1; 8 bases map to TRBD2. This CDR3 spans 15 amino acids. Germline V gives CDR1 SGHRS, CDR2 YFSETQ. Trimming removed 7 bases from V and 9 bases from J; junction bases left unmatched: 15. CDR3: CASGATGLVFGEQFF. In DNA form, the CDR3 reads TGCGCCAGCGGAGCTACGGGACTAGTCTTTGGTGAGCAGTTCTTC. Full variable domain (missing parts from reference TRBV5-1 and TRBJ2-1): KAGVTQTPRYLIKTRGQQVTLSCSPISGHRSVSWYQQTPGQGLQFLFEYFSETQRNKGNFPGRFSGRQFSNSRSEMNVSTLELGDSALYLCASGATGLVFGEQFFGPGTRLTVL.

This chain connects TRBV7-9 to TRBJ2-2; D gene uncertain. The germline CDR1 and CDR2 sequences are SEHNR and FQNEAQ (reference sequence). CDR3 length: 14 amino acids. V was shortened by 2 bases and J by 6 bases, with 10 bases between the two germline ends. CDR3 region: CASSLRAVAGELFF. The CDR3 DNA reads TGTGCCAGCAGCTTAAGGGCAGTGGCCGGGGAGCTGTTTTTT.

The CDR3 DNA follows: TGTGCCATCAGTGAGTTTAAGGTAGACGCTTTAACCGGGGAGCTGTTTTTT. Translating it yields CAISEFKVDALTGELFF. The genes are TRBV10-3 and TRBJ2-2; no clear D. Germline V lookup: CDR1 ENHRY, CDR2 SYGVKD. The CDR3 contains 17 residues. V shed 1 base and J shed 5 bases, with 17 bases lying between them.

This chain links TRBV5-1 with TRBJ1-1; no firm D call. Deletions cut 7 bases from V and 0 bases from J, with 13 bases between. CDR3 length: 14 amino acids. In germline, CDR1 is SGHRS, CDR2 YFSETQ. CDR3 protein: CASHRGTLNTEAFF. For the CDR3, the DNA is TGCGCCAGCCACCGGGGAACCTTGAACACTGAAGCTTTCTTT.

The sample holds a few counts of this clone. The chain joins TRBV9 to TRBJ1-2; the D is unclear. The germline V gene encodes CDR1 SGDLS and CDR2 YYNGEE. V was cut by 3 bases and J by 2 bases, with 8 bases left in between. The CDR3 is 13 amino acids. CDR3 DNA sequence: TGTGCCAGCAGCGCCCAGGTGAACTATGGCTACACCTTC. This codes for CASSAQVNYGYTF.

V is TRBV28 and J is TRBJ2-5, with TRBD1 matching 8 bases. The CDR3 extends over 17 amino acids. CDR1 is MDHEN, CDR2 SYDVKM, per germline. V was pared by 7 bases and J by 5 bases, with 18 bases of the junction left unmatched. The CDR3 coding sequence is TGTGCCAGCACTATAGCGACTTCAGGGGGCTTCGGGGAGACCCAGTACTTC. Translated, it gives CASTIATSGGFGETQYF.

The gene calls are TRBV7-6 and TRBJ1-2, with TRBD1 identical over 9 bases. This CDR3 is 15 amino acids long. CDR1 and CDR2 (germline): SGHVS, FNYEAQ. V trimming: 1 base; J trimming: 4 bases; junction bases outside the gene matches: 4. Here the CDR3 DNA reads TGTGCCAGCAGCTTAGGGGACAGGGTGCGCTATGGCTACACCTTC. Amino acid sequence: CASSLGDRVRYGYTF. Based on the CDR3 plus reference TRBV7-6 and TRBJ1-2, the full variable domain is GAGVSQSPRYKVTKRGQDVALRCDPISGHVSLYWYRQALGQGPEFLTYFNYEAQQDKSGLPNDRFSAERPEGSISTLTIQRTEQRDSAMYRCASSLGDRVRYGYTFGSGTRLTVV.